What follows are 14 T cell receptor beta chains derived from one specimen sequenced in a study of T cell responses to AZD1222 COVID-19 vaccine. The method was immunoSEQ multiplex PCR; TCRdb's version includes in-frame clones alone and lacks a portion of them. The data show roughly 150,000 clones, with approximately 90% seen just once and over 1.5% held by the top ten. The material sequenced was peripheral blood, taken on day 0 of AZD1222 vaccination. These TCRs come from an adult in good health.

This chain joins TRBV5-1 and TRBJ2-4; no firm D call. V was clipped by 4 bases and J by 0 bases, with 8 bases between them. CDR1 is SGHRS and CDR2 is YFSETQ in the germline V gene. The length of the CDR3 is 14 residues. CDR3 nucleotide sequence: TGCGCCAGCAGCCGTCGAGTAGCCAAAAACATTCAGTACTTC. Its protein is CASSRRVAKNIQYF.

The chain joins TRBV30 to TRBJ2-7, with D possibly being TRBD1 (9 bases). V lost 0 bases, J lost 1 base, and 22 bases lay in between. The CDR3 has 18 amino acids. The V gene's germline CDR1 is GTSNPN and CDR2 SVGIG (reference sequence). This CDR3 is CAWSVGTGTLAGSYEQYF. The CDR3, as DNA: TGTGCCTGGAGTGTAGGGACAGGGACGCTAGCGGGTTCCTACGAGCAGTACTTC.

The chain uses TRBV5-1 and TRBJ2-5; D is possibly TRBD1 (5 bases). V lost 4 bases and J lost 7, with 17 bases in between. CDR1 and CDR2 from the germline V gene are SGHRS and YFSETQ. There are 14 residues in the CDR3. CDR3 in DNA: TGCGCCAGCAGCCCGGACACGGGTAAAGGGACCCAGTACTTC. Amino acid sequence: CASSPDTGKGTQYF.

The chain couples TRBV10-3 to TRBJ2-3; 8 bases align to TRBD1. This CDR3 comprises 12 residues. Germline CDR1 ENHRY, CDR2 SYGVKD. Trimming cost V 11 bases and J 2 bases; bases outside gene matches: 3. The CDR3 nucleotides read TGTGCCGTGCAGGGGGCCACAGATACGCAGTATTTT. Its translation is CAVQGATDTQYF.

This clone was seen a single time. The CDR3 DNA is TGTGCCAGCAGCTTTTTTAGCACAGATACGCAGTATTTT. Amino acid sequence: CASSFFSTDTQYF. This chain uses TRBV5-4 with TRBJ2-3, with D hard to call. Trimming removed 2 bases at V and 0 bases at J, with 4 bases between. The CDR3 loop spans 13 amino acids. The germline CDR1 and CDR2 sequences are SGHNT and YYREEE (reference sequence).

DNA of the CDR3: TGTGCCAGCAGCTTGGGGGGACAGAGCTATGGCTACACCTTC. Translated, it gives CASSLGGQSYGYTF. J is TRBJ1-2 and V is TRBV5-6, with 7 bases lining up with TRBD1. There are 14 residues in the CDR3. Germline-derived CDR1 and CDR2 are SGHDT and YYEEEE. With 0 bases clipped from V and 4 bases from J, the junction kept 3 bases outside the gene matches.

The chain combines TRBV6-5 with TRBJ2-7; 10 positions match TRBD2. This CDR3 has 13 amino acids. V was pared by 7 bases and J by 5 bases, with 5 bases of the junction left unmatched. Looked up from germline, CDR1 is MNHEY and CDR2 is SVGAGI. The CDR3 region has the DNA TGTGCCAGCAACCTAGCGGGAGTCCACGAGCAGTACTTC. This sequence encodes CASNLAGVHEQYF.

The chain links TRBV28 to TRBJ2-1; TRBD2 matches 8 bases. Germline loops: CDR1 MDHEN, CDR2 SYDVKM. CDR3 length: 17 amino acids. The V and J ends lost 5 bases and 0 bases, in that order; junction bases with no gene match: 9. CDR3 sequence: CASSLHLAGSSYNEQFF. CDR3 sequence (DNA): TGTGCCAGCAGTCTCCACTTAGCGGGGAGCTCCTACAATGAGCAGTTCTTC.

This chain links TRBV6-6 with TRBJ1-1, with D hard to call. With 0 bases removed from V and 8 bases from J, the gap between germline ends came to 10 bases. This CDR3 has 13 amino acids. Germline CDR1 is MNHNY and CDR2 is SVGAGI (reference sequence). The CDR3 region has the DNA TGTGCCAGCAGTTACTCTGGGGAAAGGGAAGCTTTCTTT. Translating gives CASSYSGEREAFF.

The CDR3 is CASSWADTQYF. CDR3 nucleotides: TGTGCCAGCAGCTGGGCAGATACGCAGTATTTT. V usage is TRBV6-5 and J usage is TRBJ2-3; no clear D gene. The CDR3 runs to 11 residues. CDR1 and CDR2 from the germline V gene are MNHEY and SVGAGI. V gave up 6 bases and J gave up 4 bases, with 5 bases separating them.

The chain recombines TRBV3-1 (or the pseudogene TRBV3-2) with TRBJ1-1, with D maybe TRBD1 (6 bases). CDR1 is LGHDT, CDR2 YNNKEL, per germline (reference sequence). Trimming took 2 bases from V and 0 from J, leaving 22 bases between them. CDR3 size: 19 residues. CDR3: CASSQRYEGGSGVNTEAFF. CDR3 nucleotides: TGTGCCAGCAGCCAACGATACGAGGGGGGCAGTGGGGTGAACACTGAAGCTTTCTTT.

The chain employs TRBV2 and TRBJ1-2; D unclear. The CDR3 has 12 residues. From germline, CDR1 is SNHLY and CDR2 FYNNEI. V dropped 6 bases and J dropped 0 bases, with 5 bases sitting between them. The CDR3 spells CASRDPNYGYTF. The DNA of the CDR3 is TGTGCCAGCAGAGACCCTAACTATGGCTACACCTTC.

The genes are TRBV11-2 and TRBJ1-3; tentative D call: TRBD1 (6 bases). Germline assignment: CDR1 SGHAT and CDR2 FQNNGV. V lost 5 bases and J lost 0, with 17 bases in between. The length of the CDR3 is 17 residues. Here the CDR3 DNA reads TGTGCCAGCAGCCGAGGACAGACCTCCATCTCTGGAAACACCATATATTTT. Translating gives CASSRGQTSISGNTIYF.

V gene TRBV12-3 or TRBV12-4 combines with J gene TRBJ1-1; D is ambiguous. There are 11 residues in the CDR3. Deletions cut 7 bases from V and 1 base from J, with 4 bases between. CDR3 in DNA: TGTGCCAGCACCCGGAACACTGAAGCTTTCTTT. Amino acids: CASTRNTEAFF.